The count of the clone carrying this T cell receptor (beta chain) is one. The antigen is undetermined. The CDR3 extends over 18 amino acids. CDR1 is GTSNPN and CDR2 is SVGIG in the germline V gene (reference sequence). The V end was cut by 1 base, the J end by 1 base, with 20 bases between. Sequenced by immunoSEQ multiplex PCR; TCRdb stores in-frame clones only, minus some. The sample lists about 2 million clones; roughly 95% were seen once. Naive CD8 isolation took CD45RO-negative cells positively selected for CCR7 and excluded terminally differentiated effector memory CD45RA+ cells. These data come from a study of shared clonotypes between healthy human individuals. Whole-study context: There were three CD4 naive, three CD4 memory, two CD8 naive and one CD8 memory plates per donor.

General observations from the study: In general, naive subsets displayed greater estimated richness than memory subsets did. Generation of non-shared clonotypes was less probable than generation of clonotypes shared by all four donors.

The receptor was derived from a man aged 18 to 29 in good health. The specimen was naive CD8+ T cells sorted from blood. The genes are TRBV30 and TRBJ2-1; the D gene is possibly TRBD2 (5 bases). CDR3 nucleotides: TGTGCCTGGAGTGACTTAGCCGAGGGTAACCTTTCCTACAATGAGCAGTTCTTC. Residues: CAWSDLAEGNLSYNEQFF.